This TCR beta chain was identified during a study of shared clonotypes between healthy human individuals. Germline-derived CDR1 and CDR2 are MNHNY and SVGAGI (reference sequence). The ends lost 11 bases at V and 2 bases at J; junction bases unmatched: 6. The CDR3 loop spans 14 amino acids. The data were produced by immunoSEQ multiplex PCR, yet TCRdb's version contains in-frame clones alone and is incomplete. Of 2,500,000 or so clones listed, more than 90% are singletons. The sequence was collected from a young man in good health. The rearrangement uses TRBV6-6 and TRBJ2-1, with 10 bases fitting TRBD1. The specimen sequenced was naive CD4+ T cells sorted from blood. Subset noted: CD45RA+ positively selected. The chain's CDR3 is CAAGTGDPYNEQFF. CDR3 sequence (DNA): TGTGCCGCCGGGACAGGGGACCCCTACAATGAGCAGTTCTTC.